The clone carrying this T cell receptor beta chain came up many times. All of the isolated RNA was reverse transcribed, so expressed TCRB transcripts were sequenced. The protocol was immunoSEQ multiplex PCR, while the TCRdb copy is restricted to in-frame clones and leaves out a portion. Of 250,000 to 350,000 clones listed, approximately 15% are singletons. This record comes from a study of beta chain features in type 1 diabetes. The CDR3 has 19 amino acids. The V end lost 8 bases, the J end lost 7 bases, and 32 bases lay between the germline ends. Germline CDR1 reads SGHTA; CDR2 reads FQGNSA. The rearrangement uses TRBV7-2 and TRBJ2-2; D ambiguous. The sample was central memory CD4+ T cells from blood. The source is a man aged 25 to 45 in good health. CDR3 amino acids: CASVATVPTRTSPVGELFF. The CDR3 DNA reads TGTGCCAGCGTTGCGACGGTTCCGACGCGCACCTCTCCGGTCGGGGAGCTGTTTTTT.